These 21 T cell receptor beta chains originate from one sample sequenced in a study of beta chain features in type 1 diabetes. Since all of the isolated RNA was reverse transcribed, expressed TCRB transcripts were what got sequenced. The protocol was immunoSEQ multiplex PCR, while the TCRdb copy is restricted to in-frame clones and leaves out a portion. Seen here are some 300,000 clones, about 8.5% observed once, and the top ten hold roughly 1%. Sequencing was carried out using central memory CD4+ T cells from blood. The receptor source for this set is a woman younger than 30 in good health.

This clone was seen many times. This chain joins TRBV10-3 and TRBJ2-1; 9 nucleotides agree with TRBD2. V shed 5 bases and J 15 bases; nucleotides not matched to a gene: 14. This CDR3 contains 14 residues. Germline values: CDR1 ENHRY, CDR2 SYGVKD. CDR3 sequence reads: CAISPSSGAAARFF. CDR3 sequence (DNA): TGTGCCATCAGTCCTTCTAGCGGGGCCGCTGCAAGGTTCTTC.

This clone was recorded a few times. CDR3 in amino acids: CSVVGTEAFF. The CDR3 DNA reads as TGCAGCGTAGTTGGCACTGAAGCTTTCTTT. V is TRBV29-1 and J is TRBJ1-1, with D hard to call. Trimming took off 6 bases at V and 4 bases at J, with 6 bases between the two ends. CDR3 length equals 10 residues. Germline V gives CDR1 SQVTM, CDR2 ANQGSEA.

As to this clone: Other DNA sequences in this specimen translate into the identical CDR3. The V gene is TRBV29-1, the J gene TRBJ1-4; D remains unclear. This CDR3 comprises 13 residues. Per germline, CDR1 SQVTM and CDR2 ANQGSEA. V was cut by 4 bases and J by 0 bases, with 6 bases left in between. The CDR3 DNA follows: TGCAGCGTTGGGTCAGCAACTAATGAAAAACTGTTTTTT. Encoded protein: CSVGSATNEKLFF.

This rearrangement joins TRBV12-5 to TRBJ2-4; D assignment may be TRBD1 or TRBD2 (5 bases each). Germline V gene data show CDR1 as LGHNT and CDR2 as FRNRAP. The CDR3 length is 18 residues. Deletions cut 1 base from V and 0 bases from J, with 16 bases between. Here the CDR3 DNA reads TGTGCTAGTGGTTTGGCCCTTTGGGGGACCCAAGCCAAAAACATTCAGTACTTC. Protein product: CASGLALWGTQAKNIQYF. The whole variable domain, filled in from reference TRBV12-5 and TRBJ2-4, reads DARVTQTPRHKVTEMGQEVTMRCQPILGHNTVFWYRQTMMQGLELLAYFRNRAPLDDSGMPKDRFSAEMPDATLATLKIQPSEPRDSAVYFCASGLALWGTQAKNIQYFGAGTRLSVL.

This clone was seen more than once but under ten times. This rearrangement joins TRBV7-3 to TRBJ1-2; 7 bases align to TRBD1. Trimming at V came to 3 bases and at J to 7 bases, leaving 5 bases not matched to a gene. The length of the CDR3 is 13 residues. The V gene's germline CDR1 is SGHTA and CDR2 FQGTGA. CDR3 bases: TGTGCCAGCAGCTTTGACAGGGAGGGTGGCTACACCTTC. It specifies CASSFDREGGYTF. The full variable domain, rest sourced from reference TRBV7-3 and TRBJ1-2, is GAGVSQTPSNKVTEKGKYVELRCDPISGHTALYWYRQSLGQGPEFLIYFQGTGAADDSGLPNDRFFAVRPEGSVSTLKIQRTERGDSAVYLCASSFDREGGYTFGSGTRLTVV.

This clone has more than one count but fewer than ten. J is TRBJ2-2 and V is TRBV28; unclear D gene. The CDR3 length is 13 residues. V gave up 9 bases and J gave up 0 bases, with 8 bases separating them. Germline loops: CDR1 MDHEN, CDR2 SYDVKM. CDR3 sequence reads: CASRMSNTGELFF. CDR3 sequence (DNA): TGTGCCAGTAGGATGTCGAACACCGGGGAGCTGTTTTTT.

The CDR3: CASSDRNYGYTF. The CDR3 DNA sequence: TGTGCCAGCAGCGACAGGAACTATGGCTACACCTTC. The chain employs TRBV6-5 and TRBJ1-2, with D possibly TRBD1 on 6 matching bases. V was trimmed by 6 bases and J by 2 bases, leaving 7 bases between them. Germline values: CDR1 MNHEY, CDR2 SVGAGI. There are 12 residues in the CDR3.

V usage is TRBV2 and J usage is TRBJ2-3, with 9 bases matching TRBD1. The CDR3 has 16 amino acids. The germline V gene encodes CDR1 SNHLY and CDR2 FYNNEI. With 6 bases clipped from V and 2 bases from J, the junction kept 9 bases outside the gene matches. The CDR3 bases are TGTGCCAGCAGCTCTCGCCGGGACAGGGACACAGATACGCAGTATTTT. Its translation: CASSSRRDRDTDTQYF.

This clone has just a few counts. The chain is built from TRBV4-3 and TRBJ1-4; D may be TRBD1 (5 bases). Trimming cost V 1 base and J 0 bases, with 12 bases left between them. Germline V gene lookup returns CDR1 LGHNA and CDR2 YSLEER. The CDR3 covers 17 residues. The CDR3 DNA sequence: TGCGCCAGCAGCCAAGGAGGGACTTCTGCAACTAATGAAAAACTGTTTTTT. It yields the protein CASSQGGTSATNEKLFF.

This chain links TRBV30 with TRBJ2-1, with 13 positions matching TRBD2. J lost 6 bases, V lost 2 bases, and 4 bases had no gene match. CDR1 is GTSNPN, CDR2 SVGIG, per germline (reference sequence). The CDR3 covers 15 residues. This chain's CDR3 is CAWSLRTSGSNEQFF. The CDR3 DNA follows: TGTGCCTGGAGTCTCCGGACTAGCGGGAGCAATGAGCAGTTCTTC.

This clone was observed a handful of times. The rearrangement uses TRBV5-6 and TRBJ2-4; D is ambiguous. V lost 4 bases to trimming and J lost 4 bases, with 18 bases between them. This CDR3 has 16 residues. Germline V lookup: CDR1 SGHDT, CDR2 YYEEEE. This CDR3 reads CASSPGGQKPKNIQYF. In DNA form, the CDR3 reads TGTGCCAGCAGCCCGGGTGGGCAGAAACCAAAAAACATTCAGTACTTC.

In this sample, this clone turned up a few times. The junction does not match germline at one end; this may be a read error. The V call is TRBV4-1, the J call TRBJ2-1; no reliable D call. The CDR3 spans 13 residues. Germline loops: CDR1 MGHRA, CDR2 YSYEKL. The CDR3 nucleotides read TGTGCCAGCAGCCAGCCCGACCGTTATGAGCAGTTCTTC. It codes for CASSQPDRYEQFF.

This clone occurred a few times. J is TRBJ2-7 and V is TRBV4-1; TRBD1 might be the D (5 bases). The CDR3 totals 15 residues. Trimming took 1 base from V and 2 from J, leaving 12 bases between them. Germline loops: CDR1 MGHRA, CDR2 YSYEKL. The CDR3 sequence: CASSQAWTPTYEQYF. In nucleotides, the CDR3 is TGCGCCAGCAGCCAAGCGTGGACACCAACCTACGAGCAGTACTTC.

This chain connects TRBV6-5 to TRBJ2-1; weak D call: TRBD1 (6 bases). Germline lookup yields CDR1 MNHEY and CDR2 SVGAGI. V lost 4 bases to trimming and J lost 1 base, with 14 bases between them. The length of the CDR3 is 16 residues. The CDR3 region is CASSSPGHPSYNEQFF. CDR3 DNA: TGTGCCAGCAGTTCCCCGGGACACCCTTCCTACAATGAGCAGTTCTTC.

Note on this clone: A read error is possible here, since a much larger clone lies one base away. Other DNA sequences from this sample encode an identical CDR3 as well. V usage is TRBV7-9 and J usage is TRBJ1-2, with D unresolved. The germline V and J ends were trimmed by 5 bases and 3 bases, with 7 bases remaining between them. CDR3 length: 12 amino acids. CDR1 and CDR2 from the germline V gene are SEHNR and FQNEAQ (reference sequence). The CDR3 spells CASSPQDYGYTF. The CDR3 region has the DNA TGTGCCAGCAGCCCCCAGGACTATGGCTACACCTTC.

The genes are TRBV5-1 and TRBJ2-6, with a possible D match to TRBD1 (6 bases). This CDR3 is built from 14 residues. V lost 4 bases and J lost 8, with 13 bases in between. Germline lookup yields CDR1 SGHRS and CDR2 YFSETQ. CDR3 in amino acids: CASSEQGTSNVLTF. The CDR3 nucleotides read TGCGCCAGCAGCGAACAGGGAACTTCCAACGTCCTGACTTTC.

The chain couples TRBV28 to TRBJ2-7; 13 bases fit TRBD2. CDR1 MDHEN and CDR2 SYDVKM come from the germline V gene. Unmatched junction bases numbered 4, after V lost 5 bases and J lost 3 bases. The CDR3 extends over 15 amino acids. The CDR3 loop is CASSQGTSGDYEQYV. CDR3 coding DNA: TGTGCCAGCAGTCAAGGGACTAGCGGGGACTACGAGCAGTACGTC.

This clone has only a few counts. V and J are TRBV7-9 and TRBJ1-2, with D unclear. Germline V gene data show CDR1 as SEHNR and CDR2 as FQNEAQ (reference sequence). The CDR3 is 16 amino acids. Trimming took off 5 bases at V and 3 bases at J, with 19 bases between the two ends. The CDR3 DNA follows: TGTGCCAGCAGCCGCCCGAATTACAGAGTAGACTATGGCTACACCTTC. Translating it yields CASSRPNYRVDYGYTF. The whole variable domain, filled in from reference TRBV7-9 and TRBJ1-2, reads DTGVSQNPRHKITKRGQNVTFRCDPISEHNRLYWYRQTLGQGPEFLTYFQNEAQLEKSRLLSDRFSAERPKGSFSTLEIQRTEQGDSAMYLCASSRPNYRVDYGYTFGSGTRLTVV.

The V and J genes are TRBV23-1 and TRBJ2-7; D unresolved. TRBV23-1 is an ORF, and what it does is uncertain. This CDR3 contains 14 residues. V was trimmed by 6 bases and J by 6 bases, leaving 18 bases between them. This CDR3 is CASSHPGRSGEQYF. The CDR3, as DNA: TGCGCCAGCAGCCACCCAGGTCGGTCTGGCGAGCAGTACTTC.

About this clone: Being one base from a much bigger clone, this may be a read error. The gene calls are TRBV7-2 and TRBJ2-3; possibly TRBD1 or TRBD2 for D (5 bases each). Germline-derived CDR1 and CDR2 are SGHTA and FQGNSA. The CDR3 loop spans 15 amino acids. V was pared by 0 bases and J by 0 bases, with 7 bases between. Written as DNA, the CDR3 is TGTGCCAGCAGCTTAGCGGGGACGAGCACAGATACGCAGTATTTT. Residues: CASSLAGTSTDTQYF.

Notes on this clone: The same CDR3 is also encoded by other DNA sequences in this sample. The V gene is TRBV29-1, the J gene TRBJ2-7, with D tentatively TRBD2 (7 bases). V was trimmed by 6 bases and J by 6 bases, leaving 15 bases between them. This CDR3 has 12 residues. CDR1 is SQVTM and CDR2 is ANQGSEA in the germline V gene. The CDR3 nucleotides read TGCAGCGTGGGGCTGGGGGGGCGCGAGCAGTACTTC. It encodes CSVGLGGREQYF.